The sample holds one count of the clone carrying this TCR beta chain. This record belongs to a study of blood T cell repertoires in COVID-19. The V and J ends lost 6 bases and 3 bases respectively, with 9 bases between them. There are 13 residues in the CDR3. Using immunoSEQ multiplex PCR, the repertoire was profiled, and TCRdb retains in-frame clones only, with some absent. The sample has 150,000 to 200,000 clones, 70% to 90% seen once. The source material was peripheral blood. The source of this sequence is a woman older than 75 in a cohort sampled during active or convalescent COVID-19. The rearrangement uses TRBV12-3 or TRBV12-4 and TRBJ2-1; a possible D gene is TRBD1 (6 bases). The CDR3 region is CASSRDIYNEQFF. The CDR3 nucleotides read TGTGCCAGCAGCCGGGACATCTACAATGAGCAGTTCTTC.